The T cell receptor (beta chain) under discussion was sequenced for a study of graft-versus-host responses after intestinal transplantation. Study findings and constraints: GvH clones occurred in recipient marrow; some first appeared in ileum or blood. Early post-transplant declines in HvG were associated with peak levels of circulating GvH clones.

V gave up 4 bases and J gave up 7 bases; unmatched junction bases: 10. The CDR3 is made up of 15 amino acids. The germline gives CDR1 SGHRS, CDR2 YFSETQ. About this clone: Its antigen is undetermined.

Sequencing used immunoSEQ multiplex PCR; TCRdb keeps in-frame clones, though not all of them. The sample consists of about 97,000 clones, 91% of them appearing once. The chain joins TRBV5-1 to TRBJ1-4, with 7 bases fitting TRBD1. This material consisted of unstimulated CD4+ T cells sorted from spleen or lymph node cells, taken before transplant. The sequence derives from a human donor who was the organ donor for an intestinal transplant. CDR3 loop: CASSDRPRQGEKLFF. CDR3 sequence (DNA): TGCGCCAGCAGCGACCGCCCTCGACAGGGTGAAAAACTGTTTTTT.